This T cell receptor (beta chain) was captured by sequencing in a study of cytomegalovirus exposure and HLA in healthy donors. Study-level results: An analysis that was carried out later associated 16,000 or so TCR beta sequences with HLA alleles at 0.05 false discovery rate. In the analysis, some V segments, TRBV6-2 and TRBV6-3 included, were excluded as indistinguishable. In a later analysis, TCR beta V- and J-gene trimming was associated with a missense DCLRE1C variant.

This cohort consisted of healthy bone marrow donors. This CDR3 spans 18 amino acids. J gave up 4 bases and V 0 bases, and 7 bases lay outside the gene matches. CDR1 and CDR2 from the germline V gene are LGHNA and YNFKEQ. The PCR used 60 Vbeta and 13 Jbeta primers. TCRdb's copy holds only in-frame clones and misses some; the assay was immunoSEQ multiplex PCR. The data show about 140,000 clones, with approximately 80% seen just once and 2% to 3% held by the top ten. This clone was found a few times. The target antigen is unknown. This clonotype was sampled from a man aged 45-60 years in good health and CMV-seronegative. Sample: PBMCs. V is TRBV4-2 and J is TRBJ2-2; 11 nucleotides agree with TRBD2. DNA of the CDR3: TGTGCCAGCAGCCAAGAAGGAGGGCTAGCGGGAGGCACCGGGGAGCTGTTTTTT. Protein product: CASSQEGGLAGGTGELFF.